What follows are 24 T cell receptor beta chains derived from one specimen sequenced in a study of metastatic and nonmetastatic thyroid tumors (TCRdb year 2020). Libraries came from PCR. These reads were obtained on an Illumina HiSeq 4000. In TCRdb, the public reads were trimmed at Q25 with fastp and aligned with MiXCR, with productive beta chains retained. A total of approximately 44,000 clones appear in this sample, around 28% of them only once. Together, the top ten hold 9.9% of the sample. Before undergoing thyroid surgery, none of the patients had been given any kind of treatment. The sequencing input was blood. Receptor source: a male donor with papillary thyroid cancer or a benign thyroid nodule (not recorded which). Some clones in this sample may be carry-over from other donors' samples.

This clone has ten or more counts. This sequence joins TRBV20-1 and TRBJ2-7; D call uncertain. Trimming shortened V by 6 bases and J by 4 bases, and 13 bases separated the two germline ends. CDR3 length equals 12 residues. Per the germline V gene, CDR1 is DFQATT and CDR2 is SNEGSKA (reference sequence). CDR3 coding DNA: TGCAGTGCCTCCCCGCCAGAGTACGAGCAGTACTTC. As protein: CSASPPEYEQYF.

This clone came up a few times. The chain recombines TRBV24-1 with TRBJ1-5; possibly TRBD1 for D (5 bases). The CDR3 has 14 residues. CDR1 KGHDR and CDR2 SFDVKD come from the germline V gene. Trimming cost V 5 bases and J 4 bases, with 11 bases left between them. The CDR3 loop reads CATSALDTNQPQHF. DNA for the CDR3: TGTGCCACCAGTGCCCTGGACACAAATCAGCCCCAGCATTTT.

About this clone: The CDR3 end shows no conserved phenylalanine or tryptophan, and so a read error is likely. CDR3 nucleotide sequence: TGTGCCAGCAGTACTGGGACAGTCTACGAGCAGTACTTG. Its translation: CASSTGTVYEQYL. The genes are TRBV6-5 and TRBJ2-7; 7 nucleotides agree with TRBD1. V lost 5 bases to trimming and J lost 3 bases; unmatched junction nucleotides: 4. The CDR3 is made up of 13 amino acids. The germline V gene encodes CDR1 MNHEY and CDR2 SVGAGI.

J is TRBJ2-2 and V is TRBV11-2, with TRBD2 as a possible D gene (6 bases). The ends were cut back, 3 bases at V and 5 bases at J, with 7 bases in the middle. Germline V gene sequence: CDR1 SGHAT, CDR2 FQNNGV. CDR3 length equals 13 residues. This CDR3 reads CASSFGGTGELFF. DNA for the CDR3: TGTGCCAGCAGCTTCGGAGGGACCGGGGAGCTGTTTTTT.

This chain connects TRBV18 to TRBJ2-1; D is perhaps TRBD2 (5 bases). The V end lost 6 bases, the J end lost 8 bases, and 14 bases lay between the germline ends. This CDR3 spans 13 amino acids. Germline loops: CDR1 KGHSH, CDR2 LQKENI. The CDR3 protein is CASSPGGGHEQFF. The CDR3 coding sequence is TGTGCCAGCTCCCCCGGAGGCGGGCATGAGCAGTTCTTC.

This clone was counted at least ten times. The chain recombines TRBV6-1 with TRBJ1-5; tentative D call: TRBD1 (6 bases). CDR3 size: 16 residues. Looked up from germline, CDR1 is MNHNS and CDR2 is SASEGT. V lost 6 bases, J lost 1 base, and 16 bases lay in between. The CDR3 DNA reads TGTGCCAGCAGGGGGGCAGGAGCGAGGAGCAATCAGCCCCAGCATTTT. Translating it yields CASRGAGARSNQPQHF.

On this clone: Compared with germline, one end of the junction differs, possibly owing to a read error. The chain uses TRBV4-1 and TRBJ1-4; a possible D gene is TRBD1 (6 bases). This CDR3 spans 16 amino acids. The germline V gene has CDR1 MGHRA and CDR2 YSYEKL. CDR3 protein: CASTQPGGGRREKLFF. The CDR3, as DNA: TGCGCCAGCACCCAACCCGGGGGCGGAAGGAGGGAAAAACTGTTTTTT.

This clone has a count of ten or more. The chain employs TRBV6-4 and TRBJ2-3; 10 bases map to TRBD2. J gave up 3 bases and V 5 bases, and 2 bases lay outside the gene matches. Germline V gene sequence: CDR1 MRHNA, CDR2 SNTAGT. The CDR3 loop spans 14 amino acids. CDR3 coding DNA: TGTGCCAGCAGTACTAGCGGGGTAACAGATACGCAGTATTTT. The encoded protein is CASSTSGVTDTQYF.

This clone was seen more than once but under ten times. The chain's CDR3 is CASSENRPSGTGMFKEKLFF. DNA for the CDR3: TGTGCCAGCAGTGAAAACCGTCCTTCCGGGACAGGGATGTTTAAGGAAAAACTGTTTTTT. This chain uses TRBV6-1 with TRBJ1-4, with 9 bases fitting TRBD1. The CDR3 has 20 amino acids. CDR1 is MNHNS and CDR2 is SASEGT in the germline V gene. V trimming: 2 bases; J trimming: 8 bases; junction bases outside the gene matches: 21.

Ten or more counts support this clone. This chain links TRBV3-1 with TRBJ2-1; 9 bases agree with TRBD1. Unmatched junction bases numbered 9, after V lost 0 bases and J lost 12 bases. The CDR3 runs to 15 residues. Germline V gene sequence: CDR1 LGHDT, CDR2 YNNKEL (reference sequence). The CDR3 DNA follows: TGTGCCAGCAGCCAAGAACAGGGGGCCCGAGTAGGGCAGTTCTTC. As protein: CASSQEQGARVGQFF.

This clone was recorded a few times. A junction boundary mismatches the germline segment, possibly from a read error. The rearrangement links TRBV27 to TRBJ2-7; D remains ambiguous. Germline values: CDR1 MNHEY, CDR2 SMNVEV (reference sequence). The CDR3 has 11 amino acids. CDR3 in amino acids: CASSSAYEHYF. The CDR3 DNA is TGTGCCAGCAGTTCGGCCTACGAGCATTACTTT.

This clone has just a few counts. The chain carries TRBV6-2 or TRBV6-3 and TRBJ2-7, with 7 bases identical to TRBD2. The germline gives CDR1 MNHEY, CDR2 SVGEGT. The CDR3 extends over 18 amino acids. With 0 bases clipped from V and 3 bases from J, the junction kept 14 bases outside the gene matches. In nucleotides, the CDR3 is TGTGCCAGCAGTTACTCGAGTCTTTCGTTAGCGGGCATCTACGAGCAGTACTTC. Protein: CASSYSSLSLAGIYEQYF.

The rearrangement links TRBV7-2 to TRBJ2-7, with 9 bases that match TRBD1. The CDR3 extends over 14 amino acids. V dropped 5 bases and J dropped 6; count of bases not matched to a gene: 8. CDR1 SGHTA and CDR2 FQGNSA come from the germline V gene. CDR3 bases: TGTGCCAGCAGCCGGGGGACAGGGTCTCCCGAGCAGTACTTC. It encodes CASSRGTGSPEQYF.

This clone was picked up a small number of times. The chain couples TRBV2 to TRBJ1-2, with TRBD1 identical over 10 bases. Germline CDR1 reads SNHLY; CDR2 reads FYNNEI. J was trimmed by 2 bases and V by 6 bases; bases with no gene match: 3. The CDR3 runs to 14 residues. CDR3 in DNA: TGTGCCAGCAGGGACAGGGGGTCGAACTATGGCTACACCTTC. Its protein is CASRDRGSNYGYTF.

This clone was seen ten or more times. The chain links TRBV28 to TRBJ1-2, with unresolved D. Germline loops: CDR1 MDHEN, CDR2 SYDVKM. CDR3 length equals 16 residues. With 5 bases removed from V and 0 bases from J, the gap between germline ends came to 16 bases. CDR3 sequence reads: CASSPPRHGTNYGYTF. The CDR3 DNA reads TGTGCCAGCAGTCCTCCCAGACACGGGACTAACTATGGCTACACCTTC.

The genes are TRBV6-2 or TRBV6-3 and TRBJ2-5, with TRBD2 matching 12 bases. Germline V gives CDR1 MNHEY, CDR2 SVGEGT. V gave up 6 bases and J gave up 5 bases; unmatched junction bases: 7. This CDR3 spans 15 amino acids. The CDR3 coding sequence is TGTGCCAGCAGCATACTAGCGGGGGGTCCGGAGACCCAGTACTTC. Its protein product is CASSILAGGPETQYF.

The V gene is TRBV6-1, the J gene TRBJ2-7, with 10 bases lining up with TRBD1. Germline V gives CDR1 MNHNS, CDR2 SASEGT. V dropped 4 bases and J dropped 3; count of bases not matched to a gene: 6. The CDR3 is made up of 15 amino acids. The CDR3 region is CASSGERDRGYEQYF. The CDR3 DNA follows: TGTGCCAGCAGTGGCGAACGGGACAGGGGCTACGAGCAGTACTTC.

A word on this clone: The CDR3 ends on some other residue instead of the conserved phenylalanine or tryptophan, so this is likely a read error. This chain uses TRBV7-3 with TRBJ2-3; perhaps TRBD2 as D (6 bases). Germline CDR1 SGHTA, CDR2 FQGTGA. The length of the CDR3 is 14 residues. The DNA for the CDR3 is TGTGCCAGTAGCTTAAATAGGGAGGCGGATACGCAGTATATT. Translation gives CASSLNREADTQYI.

In this sample, this clone turned up a few times. The chain carries TRBV6-2 or TRBV6-3 and TRBJ2-3; D uncertain. This CDR3 is built from 14 residues. CDR1 and CDR2 (germline): MNHEY, SVGEGT. Trimming removed 0 bases from V and 1 base from J, with 5 bases in between. The CDR3 here is CASSYSMGTDTQYF. The CDR3, as DNA: TGTGCCAGCAGTTACTCGATGGGCACAGATACGCAGTATTTT.

This clone has more than one count but fewer than ten. The chain links TRBV6-1 to TRBJ1-1; D ambiguous. The CDR3 covers 14 residues. Looked up from germline, CDR1 is MNHNS and CDR2 is SASEGT. V gave up 8 bases and J gave up 4 bases, with 17 bases separating them. CDR3 region: CASSQFGLSTEAFF. The DNA for the CDR3 is TGTGCCAGCTCACAATTTGGTTTGAGCACTGAAGCTTTCTTT.

At least ten counts were recorded for this clone. The chain is built from TRBV12-3 or TRBV12-4 and TRBJ2-5; D is possibly TRBD1 or TRBD2 (6 bases each). CDR3 length: 16 residues. V shed 5 bases and J shed 5 bases, with 21 bases lying between them. The CDR3: CASSKSGTPQGETQYF. For the CDR3, the DNA is TGTGCCAGCAGTAAGTCCGGGACTCCCCAGGGGGAGACCCAGTACTTC.

CDR3 in DNA: TGTGCCAGCAGTTTCCAACAGGGCTACGAGCAGTACTTC. Its translation is CASSFQQGYEQYF. The V call is TRBV28, the J call TRBJ2-7; D possibly corresponds to TRBD1 (6 bases). V shed 3 bases and J shed 3 bases, with 9 bases lying between them. The CDR3 has 13 amino acids. Per the germline V gene, CDR1 is MDHEN and CDR2 is SYDVKM.

This clone has ten or more counts. This sequence joins TRBV9 and TRBJ1-3; D not resolved. V was clipped by 0 bases and J by 3 bases, with 10 bases between them. Germline V gene data show CDR1 as SGDLS and CDR2 as YYNGEE. The CDR3 length is 15 residues. The CDR3 DNA is TGTGCCAGCAGCGTAGACCCCTCCAATGGAAACACCATATATTTT. Translation: CASSVDPSNGNTIYF.

CDR3 loop: CSVEDRVTGIDEQFF. Written as DNA, the CDR3 is TGCAGCGTTGAAGATCGGGTGACAGGGATCGATGAGCAGTTCTTC. This rearrangement joins TRBV29-1 to TRBJ2-1; 7 bases are a match to TRBD1. V trimming: 0 bases; J trimming: 8 bases; junction bases outside the gene matches: 10. The CDR3 is 15 amino acids. CDR1 is SQVTM, CDR2 ANQGSEA, per germline.